This T cell receptor beta chain was profiled in a study of cytomegalovirus exposure and HLA in healthy donors. Study context: Assignment to the Caucasian-associated ancestry cluster applied to 75% to 85% of the roughly 410 genotyped donors. Study findings and constraints: HLA restriction was apparent for most CMV-associated TCR beta chains in a later analysis.

Primers for the PCR totalled 60 Vbeta and 13 Jbeta. Method: immunoSEQ multiplex PCR; TCRdb's copy keeps in-frame clones and lacks some. The table records 120,000 or so clones, roughly 80% of them present only once. This clone was counted a few times. Antigen: not known. J gave up 4 bases and V 3 bases, and 6 bases lay outside the gene matches. Germline CDR1 and CDR2: SGHRS and YFSETQ. This CDR3 has 14 residues. Sequencing was performed on PBMCs. The chain recombines TRBV5-1 with TRBJ2-5, with TRBD2 matching 7 bases. The source is a man aged 50-60 years in good health and CMV-seropositive. CDR3 region: CASSWLGGGETQYF. The CDR3 bases are TGCGCCAGCAGCTGGCTGGGGGGGGGAGAGACCCAGTACTTC.